Below, 24 T cell receptor beta chains from the same sample are listed, as sequenced in a study of blood T cell repertoires in COVID-19. Sequenced by immunoSEQ multiplex PCR; TCRdb stores in-frame clones only, minus some. The sample lists about 150,000 clones, 76% seen once, with about 4% in the top ten. Source material: peripheral blood. Receptors were obtained from a man aged 55 to 70 with acute or convalescent COVID-19.

V usage is TRBV28 and J usage is TRBJ1-2, with D unclear. Germline V gene sequence: CDR1 MDHEN, CDR2 SYDVKM. Trimming pared 5 bases from V and 3 bases from J, leaving 19 bases between. The CDR3 loop spans 16 amino acids. For the CDR3, the DNA is TGTGCCAGCAGTCCCGATCCTCCGGAGGGTGACTATGGCTACACCTTC. It codes for CASSPDPPEGDYGYTF.

The CDR3 is CASRERERIGETQYF. The CDR3 DNA reads as TGTGCCAGCAGGGAGCGGGAGAGGATAGGGGAGACCCAGTACTTC. The V call is TRBV2, the J call TRBJ2-5; 8 bases map to TRBD2. Germline V gives CDR1 SNHLY, CDR2 FYNNEI. V trimming: 6 bases; J trimming: 5 bases; junction bases outside the gene matches: 11. The CDR3 contains 15 residues.

The chain employs TRBV10-3 and TRBJ2-7; D is perhaps TRBD2 (5 bases). V was trimmed by 3 bases and J by 2 bases, leaving 11 bases between them. Germline-derived CDR1 and CDR2 are ENHRY and SYGVKD. The CDR3 covers 14 residues. For the CDR3, the DNA is TGTGCCATCAGTGATCCCACTAGTACCTACGAGCAGTACTTC. Encoded protein: CAISDPTSTYEQYF.

V and J are TRBV7-8 and TRBJ2-1; no reliable D call. Germline CDR1 SGHVS, CDR2 FQNEAQ. V lost 3 bases to trimming and J lost 8 bases, with 14 bases between them. There are 14 residues in the CDR3. CDR3 in amino acids: CASSLARVFDEQFF. The CDR3, as DNA: TGTGCCAGCAGCTTGGCCCGTGTTTTCGATGAGCAGTTCTTC.

V and J are TRBV7-6 and TRBJ1-4; a possible D gene is TRBD1 (5 bases). V was pared by 2 bases and J by 2 bases, with 15 bases between. CDR1 is SGHVS and CDR2 is FNYEAQ in the germline V gene. The CDR3 extends over 17 amino acids. Here the CDR3 reads CASSLTPGRATNEKLFF. The CDR3 DNA reads TGTGCCAGCAGCTTAACACCCGGCAGGGCGACTAATGAAAAACTGTTTTTT.

The chain joins TRBV2 to TRBJ1-2, with TRBD1 matching 8 bases. Losses at the gene ends were 6 bases for V and 4 bases for J; bases not matched to a gene: 7. The CDR3 is 14 residues long. Per the germline V gene, CDR1 is SNHLY and CDR2 is FYNNEI. CDR3 nucleotides: TGTGCCAGCAGCCCAGGGGGCGCTGGCTATGGCTACACCTTC. Its protein product is CASSPGGAGYGYTF.

The DNA of the CDR3 is TGTGCCAGCAGCCTCCAAGAGACCCAGTACTTC. Its translation: CASSLQETQYF. The V call is TRBV7-9, the J call TRBJ2-5; D ambiguous. In germline, CDR1 is SEHNR, CDR2 FQNEAQ (reference sequence). Trimming left V 5 bases short and J 1 base short, with 2 bases between. The CDR3 consists of 11 residues.

Concerning this clone: At one end the junction does not follow the germline gene, possibly because of a read error. The J gene is TRBJ2-1, the V gene TRBV7-7; 8 bases are shared with TRBD2. This CDR3 has 13 residues. Germline V gene lookup returns CDR1 SSHAT and CDR2 FNYEAQ (reference sequence). In DNA, the CDR3 is TGTGCTAGCAGCCCCAGACTAGCGAATGAGCAGTTCTTC. It translates to CASSPRLANEQFF.

In nucleotides, the CDR3 is TGTGCCAGCAGTCTCCGTAGCACAGATACGCAGTATTTT. This translates into CASSLRSTDTQYF. The chain couples TRBV27 to TRBJ2-3; D is undetermined. This CDR3 is 13 amino acids long. CDR1 is MNHEY, CDR2 SMNVEV, per germline (reference sequence). V was shortened by 5 bases and J by 0 bases, with 6 bases between the two germline ends.

The V gene is TRBV2, the J gene TRBJ2-5; 8 bases map to TRBD1. The CDR3 is made up of 16 amino acids. Germline-derived CDR1 and CDR2 are SNHLY and FYNNEI. J was trimmed by 4 bases and V by 3 bases; bases with no gene match: 10. The CDR3 region is CASSDPRQGIRETQYF. The CDR3 nucleotides read TGTGCCAGCAGTGACCCCCGACAGGGGATTCGAGAGACCCAGTACTTC. The full variable domain, in which reference TRBV2 and TRBJ2-5 provide the parts outside the CDR3, is EPEVTQTPSHQVTQMGQEVILRCVPISNHLYFYWYRQILGQKVEFLVSFYNNEISEKSEIFDDQFSVERPDGSNFTLKIRSTKLEDSAMYFCASSDPRQGIRETQYFGPGTRLLVL.

J is TRBJ1-4 and V is TRBV5-1; D is unresolved. Germline CDR1 reads SGHRS; CDR2 reads YFSETQ. The ends were cut back, 5 bases at V and 0 bases at J, with 14 bases in the middle. This CDR3 is built from 16 residues. CDR3 nucleotides: TGCGCCAGCAGGAATACCTACAGAGCAACTAATGAAAAACTGTTTTTT. It is translated as CASRNTYRATNEKLFF.

The V call is TRBV6-2 or TRBV6-3, the J call TRBJ1-5; D is undetermined. The CDR3 totals 14 residues. Looked up from germline, CDR1 is MNHEY and CDR2 is SVGEGT. Trimming pared 2 bases from V and 5 bases from J, leaving 10 bases between. The CDR3: CASSYEALYQPQHF. The CDR3 DNA reads TGTGCCAGCAGTTACGAGGCCCTATATCAGCCCCAGCATTTT.

This clone showed up just a few times. The chain recombines TRBV18 with TRBJ2-7; 7 positions agree with TRBD1. The ends lost 3 bases at V and 3 bases at J; junction bases unmatched: 5. Germline CDR1 KGHSH, CDR2 LQKENI. The CDR3 totals 14 residues. The CDR3 here is CASSPGTVFYEQYF. CDR3 bases: TGTGCCAGCTCACCCGGGACAGTTTTCTACGAGCAGTACTTC.

The rearrangement uses TRBV12-3 or TRBV12-4 and TRBJ2-5, with D possibly matching TRBD2 (5 bases). The CDR3 covers 13 residues. V lost 4 bases and J lost 2, with 8 bases in between. The CDR3 reads CASSYGEQETQYF. The CDR3 DNA reads TGTGCCAGCAGTTACGGGGAGCAAGAGACCCAGTACTTC.

This chain links TRBV28 with TRBJ2-3, with 8 bases that match TRBD2. Germline assignment: CDR1 MDHEN and CDR2 SYDVKM. J gave up 4 bases and V 7 bases, and 19 bases lay outside the gene matches. The CDR3 contains 18 residues. As DNA, the CDR3 is TGTGCCAGCATTCGTCGAGCGGGAGCGGGGATGGGTGCAGATACGCAGTATTTT. Protein product: CASIRRAGAGMGADTQYF.

The V and J genes are TRBV5-6 and TRBJ2-3, with a possible D match to TRBD1 (6 bases). The CDR3 totals 14 residues. Germline CDR1 SGHDT, CDR2 YYEEEE. V lost 3 bases and J 2 bases, leaving 10 bases between the germline ends. Written as DNA, the CDR3 is TGTGCCAGCAGCTACCGGGACAACACAGATACGCAGTATTTT. This encodes CASSYRDNTDTQYF.

This clone was seen at least ten times. This rearrangement joins TRBV13 to TRBJ1-3, with D hard to call. Germline-derived CDR1 and CDR2 are PRHDT and FYEKMQ (reference sequence). Trimming took off 3 bases at V and 5 bases at J, with 8 bases between the two ends. The CDR3 runs to 13 residues. CDR3 loop: CASSFGERNTIYF. The CDR3 DNA reads as TGTGCCAGCAGCTTCGGAGAGAGAAACACCATATATTTT.

This clone was seen just once. The chain uses TRBV10-1 and TRBJ2-5, with 8 bases lining up with TRBD1. CDR1 WNHNN and CDR2 SYGVQD come from the germline V gene (reference sequence). Trimming took 5 bases from V and 7 from J; bases not matched to a gene: 6. CDR3 length: 13 residues. CDR3: CASSRQGSGTQYF. In DNA, the CDR3 is TGCGCCAGCAGTCGACAGGGGAGTGGGACCCAGTACTTC.

The V gene is TRBV18, the J gene TRBJ2-1, with TRBD2 matching over 12 bases. This CDR3 has 14 amino acids. The ends lost 3 bases at V and 6 bases at J; junction bases unmatched: 0. Germline V lookup: CDR1 KGHSH, CDR2 LQKENI. CDR3: CASSPTSGSNEQFF. CDR3 bases: TGTGCCAGCTCACCGACTAGCGGGAGCAATGAGCAGTTCTTC.

This clone was seen at least ten times. This chain uses TRBV4-1 with TRBJ2-1, with unresolved D. The CDR3 contains 15 residues. The germline CDR1 and CDR2 sequences are MGHRA and YSYEKL. Trimming left V 0 bases short and J 9 bases short, with 15 bases between. Here the CDR3 reads CASSQELGRQVEQFF. Here the CDR3 DNA reads TGCGCCAGCAGCCAAGAGTTGGGTCGGCAGGTTGAGCAGTTCTTC.

The genes are TRBV23-1 and TRBJ1-4, with 7 bases that match TRBD1. TRBV23-1 is marked as an open reading frame, function uncertain. V lost 9 bases to trimming and J lost 0 bases; unmatched junction nucleotides: 7. This CDR3 contains 15 residues. CDR3 DNA sequence: TGCGCCAGGGGGACAGCTTGCTCAACTAATGAAAAACTGTTTTTT. Translating it yields CARGTACSTNEKLFF.

The chain joins TRBV3-1 (or the pseudogene TRBV3-2) to TRBJ1-2; D possibly corresponds to TRBD1 (6 bases). The CDR3 sequence is 17 residues long. In germline, CDR1 is LGHDT, CDR2 YNNKEL (reference sequence). Trimming pared 0 bases from V and 5 bases from J, leaving 19 bases between. The CDR3 DNA reads TGTGCCAGCAGCCAAGAAAATAGGCTTTGGGACAAATATGGCTACACCTTC. Protein sequence: CASSQENRLWDKYGYTF.

V and J are TRBV5-1 and TRBJ2-2; D possibly corresponds to TRBD1 (5 bases). This CDR3 contains 15 residues. Looked up from germline, CDR1 is SGHRS and CDR2 is YFSETQ. The ends were cut back, 4 bases at V and 2 bases at J, with 12 bases in the middle. For the CDR3, the DNA is TGCGCCAGCAGCCTGAATACAGGAAACACCGGGGAGCTGTTTTTT. Translating gives CASSLNTGNTGELFF.

The chain uses TRBV5-1 and TRBJ1-3; D gene ambiguous. Trimming removed 4 bases from V and 3 bases from J, with 8 bases in between. The CDR3 is made up of 13 amino acids. The germline gives CDR1 SGHRS, CDR2 YFSETQ. The CDR3 here is CASSQTLGNTIYF. In DNA, the CDR3 is TGCGCCAGCAGCCAGACACTTGGAAACACCATATATTTT.